These 7 T cell receptor beta chains share one sample of origin, sequenced in a study of cytomegalovirus exposure and HLA in healthy donors. With 60 Vbeta and 13 Jbeta primers, the PCR was carried out. Sequenced by immunoSEQ multiplex PCR; TCRdb stores in-frame clones only, minus some. The sample has around 99,000 clones; around 74% are singletons. The specimen sequenced was PBMCs. These receptors all stem from a man aged 45-60 years in good health and CMV-seropositive.

The CDR3 protein is CASSSLGQYNYEQYF. CDR3 sequence (DNA): TGTGCCAGCAGCTCGCTTGGGCAGTATAACTACGAGCAGTACTTC. This chain connects TRBV5-8 to TRBJ2-7; D unresolved. V lost 3 bases and J 3 bases, leaving 16 bases between the germline ends. CDR1 SGHTS and CDR2 YDEGEE come from the germline V gene. The CDR3 has 15 residues.

V is TRBV18 and J is TRBJ2-7; unclear D gene. Trimming removed 3 bases from V and 0 bases from J, with 6 bases in between. This CDR3 is built from 13 residues. Germline V gene data show CDR1 as KGHSH and CDR2 as LQKENI. This chain's CDR3 is CASSPPSSYEQYF. DNA of the CDR3: TGTGCCAGCTCACCGCCTAGCTCCTACGAGCAGTACTTC.

CDR3 coding DNA: TGTGCCAGCAGTGGGGAAACAGGGATCCACGAGCAGTACTTC. Its translation is CASSGETGIHEQYF. The V call is TRBV6-1, the J call TRBJ2-7; D might be TRBD1 (6 bases). This CDR3 contains 14 residues. The germline gives CDR1 MNHNS, CDR2 SASEGT. Trimming shortened V by 4 bases and J by 5 bases, and 15 bases separated the two germline ends.

This clone was detected only a few times. V is TRBV18 and J is TRBJ1-1; D is unclear. V was clipped by 6 bases and J by 1 base, with 9 bases between them. Germline values: CDR1 KGHSH, CDR2 LQKENI. The CDR3 loop spans 13 amino acids. CDR3 bases: TGTGCCAGCTCGGACTCGGGGAACACTGAAGCTTTCTTT. Residues: CASSDSGNTEAFF.

This clone was seen only once. The chain combines TRBV5-5 with TRBJ2-2; D possibly corresponds to TRBD1 (5 bases). The ends were cut back, 5 bases at V and 4 bases at J, with 15 bases in the middle. CDR3 size: 15 residues. Germline values: CDR1 SGHKS, CDR2 YYEKEE (reference sequence). CDR3 sequence: CASSGLGRSTGELFF. CDR3 coding DNA: TGTGCCAGCAGTGGCCTGGGGCGAAGCACCGGGGAGCTGTTTTTT.

This clone has a handful of counts. The rearrangement uses TRBV29-1 and TRBJ1-3; 9 nucleotides agree with TRBD1. Germline V gives CDR1 SQVTM, CDR2 ANQGSEA. This CDR3 spans 14 amino acids. V was clipped by 3 bases and J by 3 bases; unmatched bases: 3. The CDR3 sequence is CSVDPGQGGNTIYF. For the CDR3, the DNA is TGCAGCGTTGACCCGGGACAGGGTGGAAACACCATATATTTT.

The J gene is TRBJ1-1, the V gene TRBV7-6, with D tentatively TRBD1 (6 bases). V lost 3 bases, J lost 2 bases, and 10 bases lay in between. The CDR3 loop spans 14 amino acids. Germline V gene data show CDR1 as SGHVS and CDR2 as FNYEAQ. Here the CDR3 DNA reads TGTGCCAGCAGCTTGAGGACAGACAACACTGAAGCTTTCTTT. Protein sequence: CASSLRTDNTEAFF.